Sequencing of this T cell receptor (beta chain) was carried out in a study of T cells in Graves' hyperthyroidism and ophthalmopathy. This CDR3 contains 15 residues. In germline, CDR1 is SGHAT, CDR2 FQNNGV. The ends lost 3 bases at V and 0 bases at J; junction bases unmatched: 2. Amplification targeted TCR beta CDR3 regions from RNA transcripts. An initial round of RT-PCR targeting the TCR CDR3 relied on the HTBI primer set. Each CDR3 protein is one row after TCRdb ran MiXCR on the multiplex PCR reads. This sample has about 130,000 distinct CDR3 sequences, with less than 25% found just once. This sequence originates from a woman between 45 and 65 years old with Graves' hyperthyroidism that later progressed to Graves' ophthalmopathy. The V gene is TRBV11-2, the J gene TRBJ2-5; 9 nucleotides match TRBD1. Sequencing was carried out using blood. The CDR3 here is CASSFGTGYQETQYF. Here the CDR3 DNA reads TGTGCCAGCAGCTTCGGGACAGGGTACCAAGAGACCCAGTACTTC. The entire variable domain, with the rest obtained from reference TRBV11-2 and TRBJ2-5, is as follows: EAGVAQSPRYKIIEKRQSVAFWCNPISGHATLYWYQQILGQGPKLLIQFQNNGVVDDSQLPKDRFSAERLKGVDSTLKIQPAKLEDSAVYLCASSFGTGYQETQYFGPGTRLLVL.